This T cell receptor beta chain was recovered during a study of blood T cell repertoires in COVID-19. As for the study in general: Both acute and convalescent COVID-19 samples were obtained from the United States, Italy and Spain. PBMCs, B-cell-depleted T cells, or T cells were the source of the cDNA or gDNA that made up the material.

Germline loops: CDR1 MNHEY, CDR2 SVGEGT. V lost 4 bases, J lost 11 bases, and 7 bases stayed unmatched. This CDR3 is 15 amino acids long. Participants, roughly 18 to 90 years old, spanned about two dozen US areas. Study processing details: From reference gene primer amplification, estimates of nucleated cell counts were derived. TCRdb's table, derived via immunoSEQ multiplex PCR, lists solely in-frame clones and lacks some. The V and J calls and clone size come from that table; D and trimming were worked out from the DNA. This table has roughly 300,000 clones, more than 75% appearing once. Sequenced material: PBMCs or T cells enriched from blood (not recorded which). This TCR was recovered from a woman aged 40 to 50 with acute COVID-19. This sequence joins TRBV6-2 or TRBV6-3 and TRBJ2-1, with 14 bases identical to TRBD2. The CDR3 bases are TGTGCCAGCAGTTCCGGGACTAGCGGGAGTAAGAAGCAGTTCTTC. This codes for CASSSGTSGSKKQFF.